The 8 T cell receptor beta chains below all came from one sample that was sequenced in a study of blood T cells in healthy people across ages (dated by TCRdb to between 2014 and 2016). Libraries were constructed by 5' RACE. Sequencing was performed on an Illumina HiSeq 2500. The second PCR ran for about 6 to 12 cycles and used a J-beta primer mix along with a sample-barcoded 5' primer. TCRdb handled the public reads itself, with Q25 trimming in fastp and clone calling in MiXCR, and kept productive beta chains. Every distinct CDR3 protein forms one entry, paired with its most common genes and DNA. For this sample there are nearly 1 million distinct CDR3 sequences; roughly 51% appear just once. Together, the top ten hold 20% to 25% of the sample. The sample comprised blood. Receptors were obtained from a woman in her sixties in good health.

DNA for the CDR3: TGTGCCAGCAGCGCCACAGGGGTCTCTGGGGCCAACGTCCTGACTTTC. Protein sequence: CASSATGVSGANVLTF. This chain links TRBV9 with TRBJ2-6; 7 nucleotides agree with TRBD1. Germline V lookup: CDR1 SGDLS, CDR2 YYNGEE. This CDR3 has 16 amino acids. The J segment lost 0 bases and the V segment lost 3 bases, leaving 3 bases of the junction unmatched.

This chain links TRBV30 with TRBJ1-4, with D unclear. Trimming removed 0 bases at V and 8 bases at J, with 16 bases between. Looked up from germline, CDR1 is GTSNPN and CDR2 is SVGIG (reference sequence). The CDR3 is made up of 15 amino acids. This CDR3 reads CAWSVVRSGLEKLFF. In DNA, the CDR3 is TGTGCCTGGAGTGTTGTCCGGTCGGGCCTAGAAAAACTGTTTTTT.

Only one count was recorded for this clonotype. CDR3 sequence (DNA): TGTGCCAGCAGTGATATGACTAGTTCCTACGAGCAGTACTTC. This gives the protein CASSDMTSSYEQYF. This sequence joins TRBV6-2 or TRBV6-3 and TRBJ2-4, with TRBD2 as a possible D gene (6 bases). The J call may be mistaken, given a closer DNA end match to TRBJ2-7. The CDR3 sequence is 14 residues long. Looked up from germline, CDR1 is MNHEY and CDR2 is SVGEGT.

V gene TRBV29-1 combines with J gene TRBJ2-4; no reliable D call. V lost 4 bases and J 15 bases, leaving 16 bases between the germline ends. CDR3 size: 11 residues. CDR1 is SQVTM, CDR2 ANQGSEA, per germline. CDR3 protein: CSVVSGYLRYF. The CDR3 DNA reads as TGCAGCGTTGTTTCAGGTTACCTCCGGTACTTC.

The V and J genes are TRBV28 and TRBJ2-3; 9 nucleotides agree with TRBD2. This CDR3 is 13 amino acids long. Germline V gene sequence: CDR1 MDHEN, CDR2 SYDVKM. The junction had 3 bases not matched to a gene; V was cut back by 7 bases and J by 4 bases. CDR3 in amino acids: CASMREGPDTQYF. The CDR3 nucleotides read TGTGCCAGCATGCGGGAGGGCCCAGATACGCAGTATTTT.

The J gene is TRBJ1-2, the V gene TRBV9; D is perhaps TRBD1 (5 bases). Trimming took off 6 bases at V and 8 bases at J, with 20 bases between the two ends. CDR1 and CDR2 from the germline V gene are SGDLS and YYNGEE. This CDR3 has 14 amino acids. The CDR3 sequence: CASTLDSSPGGYTF. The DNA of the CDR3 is TGTGCCAGCACCTTAGACTCCTCGCCAGGGGGCTACACCTTC.

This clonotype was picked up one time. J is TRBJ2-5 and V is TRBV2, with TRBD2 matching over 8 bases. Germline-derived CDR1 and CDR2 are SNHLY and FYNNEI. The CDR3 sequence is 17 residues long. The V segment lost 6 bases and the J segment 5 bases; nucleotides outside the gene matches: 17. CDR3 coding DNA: TGTGCCAGCAGCCCCGGACTAGCCATAGGGGCGGGGGAGACCCAGTACTTC. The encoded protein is CASSPGLAIGAGETQYF.

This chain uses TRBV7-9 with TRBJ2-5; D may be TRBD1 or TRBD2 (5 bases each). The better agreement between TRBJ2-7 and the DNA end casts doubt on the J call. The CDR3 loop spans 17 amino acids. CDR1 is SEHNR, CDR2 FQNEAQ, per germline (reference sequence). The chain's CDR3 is CASSLRGSAPFSYEQYF. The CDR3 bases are TGTGCCAGCAGCTTAAGGGGTAGCGCTCCATTCTCCTACGAGCAGTACTTC.